Listed here are 15 T cell receptor beta chains from one sample, sequenced in a study of PD-L1 blockade in urothelial cancer. Noted time point: pretreatment peripheral blood. The data were produced by immunoSEQ multiplex PCR, yet TCRdb's version contains in-frame clones alone and is incomplete. The table includes 55,000 to 85,000 clones, 84% detected once. The specimen was PBMCs, collected around atezolizumab (anti-PD-L1) treatment. These receptors came from a woman in her 70s with urothelial cancer.

J is TRBJ2-7 and V is TRBV2; 8 positions agree with TRBD1. The CDR3 is 14 residues long. The trim removed 5 bases at V and 6 bases at J, leaving 9 bases unmatched. Looked up from germline, CDR1 is SNHLY and CDR2 is FYNNEI. CDR3 region: CASSPRTGLGEQYF. CDR3 bases: TGTGCCAGCAGTCCGCGGACAGGGTTGGGCGAGCAGTACTTC.

This chain links TRBV5-1 with TRBJ2-5; the D gene is possibly TRBD2 (5 bases). Trimming shortened V by 1 base and J by 5 bases, and 9 bases separated the two germline ends. From germline, CDR1 is SGHRS and CDR2 YFSETQ. The CDR3 consists of 13 residues. This CDR3 reads CASSLRGVETQYF. CDR3 bases: TGCGCCAGCAGCTTGCGGGGTGTGGAGACCCAGTACTTC.

The chain recombines TRBV27 with TRBJ2-4, with D unresolved. CDR1 MNHEY and CDR2 SMNVEV come from the germline V gene (reference sequence). Between the trimmed V and J ends, which lost 0 bases and 0 bases, there was a span of 6 bases. The CDR3 covers 15 residues. DNA of the CDR3: TGTGCCAGCAGTTTATCACCACTAGCCAAAAACATTCAGTACTTC. This codes for CASSLSPLAKNIQYF.

The chain is built from TRBV5-1 and TRBJ2-3, with 14 nucleotides matching TRBD2. The CDR3 spans 16 residues. Germline CDR1 SGHRS, CDR2 YFSETQ. The V and J ends lost 7 bases and 0 bases, in that order; junction bases with no gene match: 4. CDR3 nucleotide sequence: TGCGCCAGCGCCGGGACTAGCGGGGGCAGCACAGATACGCAGTATTTT. It codes for CASAGTSGGSTDTQYF.

The V call is TRBV9, the J call TRBJ2-5; 9 nucleotides align to TRBD2. Losses at the gene ends were 2 bases for V and 2 bases for J; bases not matched to a gene: 4. The CDR3 runs to 15 residues. Germline lookup yields CDR1 SGDLS and CDR2 YYNGEE. The CDR3 region has the DNA TGTGCCAGCAGCGTTGCGGGAGGGCGTCAAGAGACCCAGTACTTC. As protein: CASSVAGGRQETQYF.

The chain joins TRBV7-2 to TRBJ2-1; the D gene is possibly TRBD1 (7 bases). CDR3 length: 15 amino acids. The germline gives CDR1 SGHTA, CDR2 FQGNSA. Between the trimmed V and J ends, which lost 5 bases and 15 bases, there was a span of 26 bases. Here the CDR3 reads CASSLNLIQGRGGFF. CDR3 DNA: TGTGCCAGCAGCCTTAACCTTATACAGGGGCGGGGTGGGTTCTTC.

V gene TRBV28 combines with J gene TRBJ1-2; TRBD1 aligns across 8 bases. J lost 4 bases, V lost 2 bases, and 3 bases had no gene match. The germline V gene has CDR1 MDHEN and CDR2 SYDVKM. The CDR3 length is 14 residues. The CDR3 nucleotides read TGTGCCAGCAGTTTACAGGGGGCCCTCTATGGCTACACCTTC. This encodes CASSLQGALYGYTF.

The gene calls are TRBV6-5 and TRBJ2-7, with 11 bases that match TRBD1. With V trimmed by 4 bases and J by 3 bases, 5 bases remained unmatched. The CDR3 contains 15 residues. Germline V gene data show CDR1 as MNHEY and CDR2 as SVGAGI. The DNA for the CDR3 is TGTGCCAGCAGTTTTGGGGACAGGGGGAGCTACGAGCAGTACTTC. It is translated as CASSFGDRGSYEQYF.

The CDR3 sequence: CASSGSGRAWYEQYF. Here the CDR3 DNA reads TGTGCCAGCAGTGGTAGCGGGAGGGCCTGGTACGAGCAGTACTTC. V usage is TRBV25-1 and J usage is TRBJ2-7, with TRBD2 identical over 11 bases. Germline CDR1 reads MGHDK; CDR2 reads SYGVNS. V was clipped by 4 bases and J by 4 bases; unmatched bases: 6. The CDR3 is made up of 15 amino acids.

This chain connects TRBV5-1 to TRBJ2-2, with 10 bases matching TRBD2. The trim removed 1 base at V and 0 bases at J, leaving 6 bases unmatched. Germline CDR1 reads SGHRS; CDR2 reads YFSETQ. The CDR3 consists of 18 residues. CDR3 nucleotide sequence: TGCGCCAGCAGCTTGACGGGACTAGCGAGCTCGAACACCGGGGAGCTGTTTTTT. Translation: CASSLTGLASSNTGELFF.

This chain joins TRBV7-2 and TRBJ2-1, with TRBD2 matching 9 bases. Germline V CDR1 and CDR2: SGHTA, FQGNSA. This CDR3 comprises 16 residues. V dropped 4 bases and J dropped 2; count of bases not matched to a gene: 6. The DNA for the CDR3 is TGTGCCAGCAGCTCGGTAGCGGGAGTCCCCTACAATGAGCAGTTCTTC. Its protein product is CASSSVAGVPYNEQFF.

The rearrangement joins TRBV18 to TRBJ2-7; D gene uncertain. V was clipped by 3 bases and J by 5 bases, with 8 bases between them. The CDR3 loop spans 12 amino acids. In germline, CDR1 is KGHSH, CDR2 LQKENI. The DNA for the CDR3 is TGTGCCAGCTCACCCCGTCCGGACGAGCAGTACTTC. This codes for CASSPRPDEQYF.

The gene calls are TRBV5-1 and TRBJ1-4, with no clear D. This CDR3 spans 14 amino acids. V was clipped by 0 bases and J by 4 bases, with 7 bases between them. Germline V gene sequence: CDR1 SGHRS, CDR2 YFSETQ. DNA of the CDR3: TGCGCCAGCAGCTTGGAACAGCTTAATGAAAAACTGTTTTTT. The encoded protein is CASSLEQLNEKLFF.

The rearrangement joins TRBV4-2 to TRBJ1-2; the D gene is possibly TRBD1 (5 bases). V lost 1 base and J lost 5, with 20 bases in between. CDR1 is LGHNA and CDR2 is YNFKEQ in the germline V gene. The CDR3 extends over 17 amino acids. CDR3 sequence (DNA): TGTGCCAGCAGCCAAGGCACAGGCTCCCAGGACCATTATGGCTACACCTTC. Protein sequence: CASSQGTGSQDHYGYTF.

This rearrangement joins TRBV29-1 to TRBJ2-5, with a tentative D call TRBD2 (7 bases). Trimming left V 1 base short and J 5 bases short, with 11 bases between. Germline V gives CDR1 SQVTM, CDR2 ANQGSEA. This CDR3 is built from 13 residues. CDR3 sequence (DNA): TGCAGCGTTGAAGGGGGGGGCTGGGAGACCCAGTACTTC. It yields the protein CSVEGGGWETQYF.